These 31 T cell receptor beta chains originate from one sample sequenced in a study of blood T cell repertoires in COVID-19. The data were produced by immunoSEQ multiplex PCR, yet TCRdb's version contains in-frame clones alone and is incomplete. The sample records some 68,000 clones, 70% to 90% being singletons. Sequenced: peripheral blood. These receptors all come from a woman aged 50 to 60 with COVID-19, enrolled during active disease.

The V and J genes are TRBV7-2 and TRBJ2-3; TRBD2 aligns across 10 bases. V gave up 5 bases and J gave up 5 bases; unmatched junction bases: 4. Germline V CDR1 and CDR2: SGHTA, FQGNSA. The CDR3 totals 14 residues. DNA of the CDR3: TGTGCCAGCAGCCTCCGACTAGCGGGAGATACGCAGTATTTT. Translation gives CASSLRLAGDTQYF. Full variable domain (outside the CDR3, taken from reference TRBV7-2 and TRBJ2-3): GAGVSQSPSNKVTEKGKDVELRCDPISGHTALYWYRQSLGQGLEFLIYFQGNSAPDKSGLPSDRFSAERTGGSVSTLTIQRTQQEDSAVYLCASSLRLAGDTQYFGPGTRLTVL.

The chain joins TRBV30 to TRBJ2-2; a weak D match, TRBD2 (5 bases). Germline lookup yields CDR1 GTSNPN and CDR2 SVGIG (reference sequence). CDR3 length: 13 residues. V lost 2 bases and J 7 bases, leaving 11 bases between the germline ends. This CDR3 reads CAWSKGEGGELFF. CDR3 in DNA: TGTGCCTGGAGTAAGGGAGAGGGCGGGGAGCTGTTTTTT. The entire variable domain, with the rest obtained from reference TRBV30 and TRBJ2-2, is as follows: SQTIHQWPATLVQPVGSPLSLECTVEGTSNPNLYWYRQAAGRGLQLLFYSVGIGQISSEVPQNLSASRPQDRQFILSSKKLLLSDSGFYLCAWSKGEGGELFFGEGSRLTVL.

The chain is built from TRBV28 and TRBJ1-5, with TRBD1 as a possible D gene (6 bases). V lost 6 bases and J lost 1, with 13 bases in between. CDR3 length: 15 residues. CDR1 and CDR2 (germline): MDHEN, SYDVKM. For the CDR3, the DNA is TGTGCCAGCAGATTAGGGGGGTGGAGCAATCAGCCCCAGCATTTT. The encoded protein is CASRLGGWSNQPQHF.

The V gene is TRBV28, the J gene TRBJ1-4; 8 nucleotides agree with TRBD1. The CDR3 runs to 12 residues. Trimming cost V 10 bases and J 8 bases; bases outside gene matches: 6. In germline, CDR1 is MDHEN, CDR2 SYDVKM. The CDR3 DNA is TGTGCCATTGGACAGGGAAAGGAAAAACTGTTTTTT. Translated: CAIGQGKEKLFF.

The chain links TRBV2 to TRBJ1-2; no definite D call. Trimming cost V 1 base and J 10 bases, with 13 bases left between them. Germline V gene lookup returns CDR1 SNHLY and CDR2 FYNNEI. The CDR3 has 13 residues. The CDR3 reads CASSEGPEQDYTF. CDR3 nucleotides: TGTGCCAGCAGTGAAGGACCCGAGCAGGACTACACCTTC.

This clone has just one count. One end of the junction does not line up with germline, which may come from a read error. The chain has TRBV5-3 and TRBJ1-2; possibly TRBD1 for D (5 bases). TRBV5-3 qualifies as an ORF whose function is uncertain. The length of the CDR3 is 12 residues. The CDR3 sequence is CARNKLGGPPFF. DNA for the CDR3: TGTGCCAGAAACAAGTTGGGGGGACCTCCGTTCTTC.

CDR3 bases: TGCGCCAGCAGCTTGAGAAAAAGCGGGATCACCCAGGATGAGCAGTTCTTC. Protein product: CASSLRKSGITQDEQFF. The V call is TRBV5-1, the J call TRBJ2-1; 7 nucleotides line up with TRBD2. J gave up 8 bases and V 1 base, and 15 bases lay outside the gene matches. This CDR3 is 17 amino acids long. Per the germline V gene, CDR1 is SGHRS and CDR2 is YFSETQ.

This clone was picked up one time. Other DNA sequences in this sample translate to the same CDR3. CDR3 amino acids: CASSIRRSTDTQYF. CDR3 sequence (DNA): TGTGCCAGTAGTATACGGAGAAGCACAGATACGCAGTATTTT. The chain recombines TRBV19 with TRBJ2-3; no definite D call. This CDR3 spans 14 amino acids. V dropped 2 bases and J dropped 0 bases, with 6 bases sitting between them. Germline V lookup: CDR1 LNHDA, CDR2 SQIVND (reference sequence). Using reference TRBV19 and TRBJ2-3 for the parts outside the CDR3, the full variable domain is DGGITQSPKYLFRKEGQNVTLSCEQNLNHDAMYWYRQDPGQGLRLIYYSQIVNDFQKGDIAEGYSVSREKKESFPLTVTSAQKNPTAFYLCASSIRRSTDTQYFGPGTRLTVL.

The J gene is TRBJ2-1, the V gene TRBV3-1 (or the pseudogene TRBV3-2), with D perhaps TRBD1 (6 bases). The germline V gene has CDR1 LGHDT and CDR2 YNNKEL (reference sequence). This CDR3 has 14 amino acids. Trimming took 5 bases from V and 7 from J, leaving 15 bases between them. CDR3 region: CASSSRTALNEQFF. The CDR3, as DNA: TGTGCCAGCAGCTCGAGGACAGCCTTGAATGAGCAGTTCTTC.

J is TRBJ2-7 and V is TRBV4-3; 9 bases align to TRBD2. The CDR3 spans 14 residues. The germline CDR1 and CDR2 sequences are LGHNA and YSLEER. Germline trimming cut 1 base from V and 6 bases from J; bases unmatched to any gene: 4. In DNA form, the CDR3 reads TGCGCCAGCAGCCAAGTACTAGCGGGCGTCGAGCAGTACTTC. As protein: CASSQVLAGVEQYF.

V and J are TRBV28 and TRBJ1-1; 7 nucleotides agree with TRBD1. The CDR3 is 14 residues long. V lost 6 bases and J lost 3; bases outside the gene matches: 7. Germline V gene lookup returns CDR1 MDHEN and CDR2 SYDVKM. The DNA of the CDR3 is TGTGCCAGCAGCCTAGGGGGCCGGTACACTGAAGCTTTCTTT. Translation gives CASSLGGRYTEAFF.

This chain links TRBV5-4 with TRBJ1-3; D remains ambiguous. The CDR3 spans 17 residues. Per germline, CDR1 SGHNT and CDR2 YYREEE (reference sequence). V was clipped by 0 bases and J by 0 bases, with 13 bases between them. This CDR3 reads CASSLGQNFRSGNTIYF. The CDR3 coding sequence is TGTGCCAGCAGCTTGGGGCAGAATTTCCGCTCTGGAAACACCATATATTTT. Full variable domain (outside the CDR3, taken from reference TRBV5-4 and TRBJ1-3): ETGVTQSPTHLIKTRGQQVTLRCSSQSGHNTVSWYQQALGQGPQFIFQYYREEENGRGNFPPRFSGLQFPNYSSELNVNALELDDSALYLCASSLGQNFRSGNTIYFGEGSWLTVV.

This sequence joins TRBV9 and TRBJ1-2; no definite D call. Germline V gene lookup returns CDR1 SGDLS and CDR2 YYNGEE. The CDR3 runs 14 residues. The V end was cut by 2 bases, the J end by 3 bases, with 11 bases between. CDR3: CASSVGGRDYGYTF. The CDR3 DNA reads as TGTGCCAGCAGCGTCGGCGGTCGGGACTATGGCTACACCTTC. The whole variable domain, remainder taken from reference TRBV9 and TRBJ1-2, is DSGVTQTPKHLITATGQRVTLRCSPRSGDLSVYWYQQSLDQGLQFLIQYYNGEERAKGNILERFSAQQFPDLHSELNLSSLELGDSALYFCASSVGGRDYGYTFGSGTRLTVV.

This clone was observed a few times. The chain combines TRBV29-1 with TRBJ1-1; D is perhaps TRBD1 (6 bases). CDR1 is SQVTM, CDR2 ANQGSEA, per germline. V shed 7 bases and J shed 5 bases, with 14 bases lying between them. The CDR3 runs 12 residues. CDR3 nucleotide sequence: TGCAGCGCCTCAGCAGGGGTAACTGAAGCTTTCTTT. It is translated as CSASAGVTEAFF.

This clone has a single count. This chain uses TRBV9 with TRBJ1-6; D possibly corresponds to TRBD1 (5 bases). Germline values: CDR1 SGDLS, CDR2 YYNGEE. This CDR3 is 17 amino acids long. V was pared by 4 bases and J by 0 bases, with 14 bases between. The CDR3: CASSLTHRSSYNSPLHF. DNA of the CDR3: TGTGCCAGCAGCCTAACCCACAGGAGCTCCTATAATTCACCCCTCCACTTT.

This chain links TRBV30 with TRBJ1-3, with no clear D. The length of the CDR3 is 13 residues. Germline CDR1 and CDR2: GTSNPN and SVGIG (reference sequence). As DNA, the CDR3 is TGTGCTTCTAACCCGGTCTCTGGAAACACCATATATTTT. Protein: CASNPVSGNTIYF.

The chain combines TRBV29-1 with TRBJ2-1, with TRBD2 matching 8 bases. Losses at the gene ends were 7 bases for V and 3 bases for J; bases not matched to a gene: 8. CDR3 size: 14 residues. Germline V CDR1 and CDR2: SQVTM, ANQGSEA. CDR3 in amino acids: CSAHGRAFYNEQFF. CDR3 coding DNA: TGCAGCGCCCACGGGAGGGCCTTCTACAATGAGCAGTTCTTC.

This chain joins TRBV9 and TRBJ1-3; 8 nucleotides agree with TRBD1. The CDR3 contains 14 residues. Trimming took 3 bases from V and 4 from J; bases not matched to a gene: 3. The germline CDR1 and CDR2 sequences are SGDLS and YYNGEE. The CDR3 spells CASSAGQGGNTIYF. CDR3 nucleotide sequence: TGTGCCAGCAGCGCAGGACAGGGAGGAAACACCATATATTTT. The variable domain in full, with the rest retrieved from reference TRBV9 and TRBJ1-3, is DSGVTQTPKHLITATGQRVTLRCSPRSGDLSVYWYQQSLDQGLQFLIQYYNGEERAKGNILERFSAQQFPDLHSELNLSSLELGDSALYFCASSAGQGGNTIYFGEGSWLTVV.

The chain combines TRBV19 with TRBJ1-5; TRBD1 aligns across 7 bases. The CDR3 runs 15 residues. Unmatched junction bases numbered 9, after V lost 7 bases and J lost 3 bases. Germline assignment: CDR1 LNHDA and CDR2 SQIVND (reference sequence). In DNA form, the CDR3 reads TGTGCCAGTATCTCCCGACAGGGCATCAATCAGCCCCAGCATTTT. Translation gives CASISRQGINQPQHF. The full variable domain, completed using reference TRBV19 and TRBJ1-5, is DGGITQSPKYLFRKEGQNVTLSCEQNLNHDAMYWYRQDPGQGLRLIYYSQIVNDFQKGDIAEGYSVSREKKESFPLTVTSAQKNPTAFYLCASISRQGINQPQHFGDGTRLSIL.

The chain has TRBV11-3 and TRBJ2-1; D is possibly TRBD2 (5 bases). With 2 bases removed from V and 15 bases from J, the gap between germline ends came to 17 bases. The CDR3 extends over 13 amino acids. Germline V gene lookup returns CDR1 SGHNT and CDR2 YENEEA. The CDR3 bases are TGTGCCAGCAGCTTAACTTCCTGGACTCCACTGTTCTTC. It yields the protein CASSLTSWTPLFF.

The V call is TRBV5-1, the J call TRBJ1-1; D is ambiguous. Germline values: CDR1 SGHRS, CDR2 YFSETQ. Trimming shortened V by 4 bases and J by 1 base, and 14 bases separated the two germline ends. The CDR3 loop spans 15 amino acids. The CDR3 reads CASSPVDGANTEAFF. CDR3 sequence (DNA): TGCGCCAGCAGCCCGGTCGACGGAGCGAACACTGAAGCTTTCTTT. The variable domain in full, completed from reference TRBV5-1 and TRBJ1-1, reads KAGVTQTPRYLIKTRGQQVTLSCSPISGHRSVSWYQQTPGQGLQFLFEYFSETQRNKGNFPGRFSGRQFSNSRSEMNVSTLELGDSALYLCASSPVDGANTEAFFGQGTRLTVV.

The CDR3 DNA reads as TGTGCCAGCAGCCACGAAAAGTCGGGCTATGGCTACACCTTC. It yields the protein CASSHEKSGYGYTF. J is TRBJ1-2 and V is TRBV3-1 (or the pseudogene TRBV3-2), with D unclear. Germline CDR1 LGHDT, CDR2 YNNKEL (reference sequence). V dropped 3 bases and J dropped 4 bases, with 12 bases sitting between them. The CDR3 is made up of 14 amino acids.

This chain links TRBV5-6 with TRBJ1-3; the D gene is possibly TRBD1 (5 bases). The germline V gene has CDR1 SGHDT and CDR2 YYEEEE. The CDR3 has 14 amino acids. Trimming took 1 base from V and 4 from J, leaving 9 bases between them. In DNA, the CDR3 is TGTGCCAGCAGCTTGCAGGGTACCGGAAACACCATATATTTT. This gives the protein CASSLQGTGNTIYF.

V and J are TRBV2 and TRBJ1-3; D gene unclear. V was trimmed by 4 bases and J by 2 bases, leaving 12 bases between them. This CDR3 comprises 15 residues. The germline V gene has CDR1 SNHLY and CDR2 FYNNEI. As DNA, the CDR3 is TGTGCCAGCAGTGTCGGGGATTTGGCTGGAAACACCATATATTTT. Protein: CASSVGDLAGNTIYF.

The sample holds a few counts of this clone. The rearrangement joins TRBV5-6 to TRBJ1-2; no clear D. Germline assignment: CDR1 SGHDT and CDR2 YYEEEE. V lost 4 bases, J lost 4 bases, and 14 bases lay in between. The CDR3 is 14 amino acids. CDR3 residues: CASSRQTGIYGYTF. CDR3 nucleotides: TGTGCCAGCAGCCGGCAGACGGGAATCTATGGCTACACCTTC.

The chain couples TRBV20-1 to TRBJ2-7, with D tentatively TRBD2 (6 bases). The CDR3 contains 11 residues. The germline CDR1 and CDR2 sequences are DFQATT and SNEGSKA (reference sequence). As DNA, the CDR3 is TGCAGCTGCGGGATTGGTGACGAGCAGTACTTC. Its translation is CSCGIGDEQYF.

The V call is TRBV5-5, the J call TRBJ1-5; TRBD1 is a possible D gene (5 bases). The CDR3 length is 14 residues. The ends were cut back, 2 bases at V and 4 bases at J, with 10 bases in the middle. CDR1 and CDR2 from the germline V gene are SGHKS and YYEKEE (reference sequence). CDR3 in amino acids: CASSFGTSNQPQHF. The CDR3 DNA is TGTGCCAGCAGCTTCGGGACTTCAAATCAGCCCCAGCATTTT. Drawing the rest from reference TRBV5-5 and TRBJ1-5, the complete variable domain is DAGVTQSPTHLIKTRGQQVTLRCSPISGHKSVSWYQQVLGQGPQFIFQYYEKEERGRGNFPDRFSARQFPNYSSELNVNALLLGDSALYLCASSFGTSNQPQHFGDGTRLSIL.

V gene TRBV6-5 combines with J gene TRBJ2-3; 8 bases align to TRBD2. CDR3 length equals 15 residues. Germline V CDR1 and CDR2: MNHEY, SVGAGI. J gave up 3 bases and V 4 bases, and 6 bases lay outside the gene matches. CDR3 DNA sequence: TGTGCCAGCAGTTTATTCGCGGGAGGTACAGATACGCAGTATTTT. Protein sequence: CASSLFAGGTDTQYF.

This clone was found a few times. The chain recombines TRBV6-2 or TRBV6-3 with TRBJ2-3; TRBD2 aligns across 8 bases. With 4 bases clipped from V and 8 bases from J, the junction kept 5 bases outside the gene matches. Germline CDR1 and CDR2: MNHEY and SVGEGT. The CDR3 contains 13 residues. CDR3: CASSSLAGRTQYF. CDR3 nucleotides: TGTGCCAGCAGTTCCTTAGCGGGGCGTACGCAGTATTTT.

The rearrangement joins TRBV5-6 to TRBJ2-1, with 11 bases lining up with TRBD2. The trim removed 4 bases at V and 0 bases at J, leaving 3 bases unmatched. The CDR3 is made up of 16 amino acids. Looked up from germline, CDR1 is SGHDT and CDR2 is YYEEEE. The CDR3 DNA reads TGTGCCAGCAGCCCGACTAGCGGGGACTCCTACAATGAGCAGTTCTTC. Translated, it gives CASSPTSGDSYNEQFF.

This sequence joins TRBV6-5 and TRBJ1-2; TRBD1 agrees at 7 bases. The CDR3 covers 14 residues. Germline V gene lookup returns CDR1 MNHEY and CDR2 SVGAGI. V was pared by 0 bases and J by 7 bases, with 5 bases of the junction left unmatched. In nucleotides, the CDR3 is TGTGCCAGCAGTTACTCGCAGGGGGTGAGTGGCTACACCTTC. Its protein product is CASSYSQGVSGYTF.